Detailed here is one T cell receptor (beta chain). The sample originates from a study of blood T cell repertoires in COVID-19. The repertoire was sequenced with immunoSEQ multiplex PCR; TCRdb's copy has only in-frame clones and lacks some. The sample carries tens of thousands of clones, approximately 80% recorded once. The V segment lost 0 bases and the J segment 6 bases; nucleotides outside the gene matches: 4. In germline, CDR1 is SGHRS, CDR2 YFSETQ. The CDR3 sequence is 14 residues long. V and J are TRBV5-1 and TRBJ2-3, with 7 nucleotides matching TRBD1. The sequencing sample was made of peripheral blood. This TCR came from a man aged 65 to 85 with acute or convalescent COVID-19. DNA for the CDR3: TGCGCCAGCAGCTTGGAGACAGGGTCCGATACGCAGTATTTT. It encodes CASSLETGSDTQYF.